This entry concerns a single TCR beta chain. The antigen is not known. Reverse transcribing all isolated RNA meant expressed TCRB transcripts were sequenced. Sequenced naive, central memory and regulatory T cell samples produced an average of around 3.8 million reads. The method was immunoSEQ multiplex PCR; TCRdb's version includes in-frame clones alone and lacks a portion of them. This sample yields 600,000 or so clones, of which about an eighth are seen a single time; less than 0.04% belongs to the top ten. The data stem from a study of beta chain features in type 1 diabetes. Whole-study results and caveats: Type 1 diabetes patients showed a moderate but significant shortening of TCRB CDR3s in all four CD4+ subsets. Comparison showed that naive, central memory and Treg TCRB repertoires appeared more similar among patients than among healthy donors. Because the template was cDNA, high-expressing cells might be over-represented.

The TCR sequence derives from a young man with type 1 diabetes. Sequencing input: naive CD4+ T cells from blood.

The CDR3 spells CASSRGTGGETQYF. CDR3 nucleotides: TGTGCCAGCAGTCGAGGGACAGGGGGGGAGACCCAGTACTTC. The V gene is TRBV6-5, the J gene TRBJ2-5, with TRBD1 matching 11 bases. Trimming removed 5 bases from V and 5 bases from J; junction bases left unmatched: 4. Germline V lookup: CDR1 MNHEY, CDR2 SVGAGI. This CDR3 region has 14 residues.